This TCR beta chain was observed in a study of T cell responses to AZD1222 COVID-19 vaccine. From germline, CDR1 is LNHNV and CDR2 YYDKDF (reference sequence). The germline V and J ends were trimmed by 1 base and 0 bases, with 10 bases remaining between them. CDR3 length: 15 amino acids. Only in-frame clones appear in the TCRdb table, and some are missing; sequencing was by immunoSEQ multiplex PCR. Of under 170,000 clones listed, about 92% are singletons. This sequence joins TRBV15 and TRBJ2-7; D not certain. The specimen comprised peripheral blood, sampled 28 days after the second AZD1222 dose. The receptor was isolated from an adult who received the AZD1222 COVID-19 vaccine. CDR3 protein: CATSRGRTLSYEQYF. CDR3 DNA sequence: TGTGCCACCAGCAGAGGCAGGACCCTCTCCTACGAGCAGTACTTC.